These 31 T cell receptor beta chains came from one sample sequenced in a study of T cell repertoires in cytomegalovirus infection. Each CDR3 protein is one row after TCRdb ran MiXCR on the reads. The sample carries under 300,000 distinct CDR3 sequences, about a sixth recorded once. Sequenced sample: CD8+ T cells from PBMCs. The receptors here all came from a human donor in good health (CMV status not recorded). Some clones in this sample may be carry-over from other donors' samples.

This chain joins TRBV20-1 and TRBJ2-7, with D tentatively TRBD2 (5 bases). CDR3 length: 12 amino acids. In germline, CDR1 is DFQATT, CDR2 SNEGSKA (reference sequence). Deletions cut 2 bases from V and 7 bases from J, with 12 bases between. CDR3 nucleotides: TGCAGTGCTAGATGGACGGGGAGTGAGCAGTACTTC. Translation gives CSARWTGSEQYF.

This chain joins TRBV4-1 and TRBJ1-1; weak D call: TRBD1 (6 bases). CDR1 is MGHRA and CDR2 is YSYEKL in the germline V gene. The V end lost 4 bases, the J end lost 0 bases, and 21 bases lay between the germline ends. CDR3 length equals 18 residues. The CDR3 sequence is CASSRTVQGDGLNTEAFF. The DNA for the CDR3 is TGCGCCAGCAGCCGAACGGTACAGGGTGACGGGCTGAACACTGAAGCTTTCTTT.

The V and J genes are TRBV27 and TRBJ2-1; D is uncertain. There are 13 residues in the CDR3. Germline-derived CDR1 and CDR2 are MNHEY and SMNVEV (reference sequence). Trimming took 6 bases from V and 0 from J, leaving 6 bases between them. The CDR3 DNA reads TGTGCCAGCAGACGACTCTCCTACAATGAGCAGTTCTTC. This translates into CASRRLSYNEQFF.

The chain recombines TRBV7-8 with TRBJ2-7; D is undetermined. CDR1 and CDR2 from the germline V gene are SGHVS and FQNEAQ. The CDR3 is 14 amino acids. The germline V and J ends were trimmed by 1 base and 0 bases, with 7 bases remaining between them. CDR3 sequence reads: CASSLGYSSYEQYF. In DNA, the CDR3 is TGTGCCAGCAGCTTAGGTTACTCCTCCTACGAGCAGTACTTC.

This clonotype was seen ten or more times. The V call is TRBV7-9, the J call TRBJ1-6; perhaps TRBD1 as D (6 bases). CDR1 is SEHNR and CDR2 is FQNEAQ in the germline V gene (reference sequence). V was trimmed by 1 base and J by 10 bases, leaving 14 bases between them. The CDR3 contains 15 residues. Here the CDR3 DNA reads TGTGCCAGCAGCTTAGGGGCCGGGACAAGGTCACCCCTCCACTTT. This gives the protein CASSLGAGTRSPLHF.

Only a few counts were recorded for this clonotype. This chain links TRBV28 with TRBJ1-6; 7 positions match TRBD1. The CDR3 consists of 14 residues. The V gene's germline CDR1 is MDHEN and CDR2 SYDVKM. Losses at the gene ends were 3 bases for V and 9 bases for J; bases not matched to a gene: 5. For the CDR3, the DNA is TGTGCCAGCAGTTTCGAGGGGGCTGTTTCACCCCTCCACTTT. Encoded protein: CASSFEGAVSPLHF.

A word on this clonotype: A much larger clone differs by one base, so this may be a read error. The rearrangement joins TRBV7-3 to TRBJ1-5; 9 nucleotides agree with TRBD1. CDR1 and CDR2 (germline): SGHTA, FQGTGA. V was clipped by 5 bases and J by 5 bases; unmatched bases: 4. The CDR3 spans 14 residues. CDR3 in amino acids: CASSDGTGYQPQHF. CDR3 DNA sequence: TGTGCCAGCAGCGACGGGACAGGGTATCAGCCCCAGCATTTT. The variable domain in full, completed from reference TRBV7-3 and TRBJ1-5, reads GAGVSQTPSNKVTEKGKYVELRCDPISGHTALYWYRQSLGQGPEFLIYFQGTGAADDSGLPNDRFFAVRPEGSVSTLKIQRTERGDSAVYLCASSDGTGYQPQHFGDGTRLSIL.

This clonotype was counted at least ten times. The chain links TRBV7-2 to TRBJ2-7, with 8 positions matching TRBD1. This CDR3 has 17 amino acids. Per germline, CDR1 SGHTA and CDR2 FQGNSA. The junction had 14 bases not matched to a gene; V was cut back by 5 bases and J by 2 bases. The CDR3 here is CASSGGNLDRAPYEQYF. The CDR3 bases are TGTGCCAGCAGCGGGGGGAACCTGGACAGGGCCCCCTACGAGCAGTACTTC.

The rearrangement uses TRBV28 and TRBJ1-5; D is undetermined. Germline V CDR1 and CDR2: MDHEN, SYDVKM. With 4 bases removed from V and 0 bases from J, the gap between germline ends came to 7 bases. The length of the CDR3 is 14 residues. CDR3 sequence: CASSWRISNQPQHF. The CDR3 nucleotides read TGTGCCAGCAGTTGGCGGATTAGCAATCAGCCCCAGCATTTT.

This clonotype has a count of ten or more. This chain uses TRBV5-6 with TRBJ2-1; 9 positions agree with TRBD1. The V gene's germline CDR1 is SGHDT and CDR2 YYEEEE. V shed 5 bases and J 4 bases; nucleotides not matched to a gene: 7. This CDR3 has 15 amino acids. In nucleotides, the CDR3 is TGTGCCAGCAGTCGAGAGGGACAGGGATACAATGAGCAGTTCTTC. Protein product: CASSREGQGYNEQFF.

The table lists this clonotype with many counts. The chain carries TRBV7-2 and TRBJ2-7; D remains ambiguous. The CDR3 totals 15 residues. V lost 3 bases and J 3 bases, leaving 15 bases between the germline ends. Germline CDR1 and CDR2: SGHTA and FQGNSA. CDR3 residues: CASSLSSGLNYEQYF. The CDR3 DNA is TGTGCCAGCAGCTTGAGTTCCGGTCTCAACTACGAGCAGTACTTC.

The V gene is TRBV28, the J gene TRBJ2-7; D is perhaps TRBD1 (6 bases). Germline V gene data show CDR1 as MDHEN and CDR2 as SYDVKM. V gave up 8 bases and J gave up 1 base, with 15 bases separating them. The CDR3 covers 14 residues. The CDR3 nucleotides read TGTGCCAGCCTACCGGGCAGGGGATCCTACGAGCAGTACTTC. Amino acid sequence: CASLPGRGSYEQYF.

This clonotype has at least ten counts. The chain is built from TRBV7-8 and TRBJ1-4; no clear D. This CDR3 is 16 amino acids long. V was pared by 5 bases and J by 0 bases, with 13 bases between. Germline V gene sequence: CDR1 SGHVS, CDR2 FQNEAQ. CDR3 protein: CASSPLRGATNEKLFF. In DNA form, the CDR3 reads TGTGCCAGCAGCCCACTCCGGGGTGCAACTAATGAAAAACTGTTTTTT.

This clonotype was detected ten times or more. The CDR3 DNA sequence: TGTGCCAGCAGCTCGCAACAGGGGGATAGCAATCAGCCCCAGCATTTT. Protein product: CASSSQQGDSNQPQHF. The chain recombines TRBV7-6 with TRBJ1-5; 8 bases agree with TRBD1. The CDR3 covers 16 residues. Germline CDR1 and CDR2: SGHVS and FNYEAQ. V dropped 4 bases and J dropped 0; count of bases not matched to a gene: 5.

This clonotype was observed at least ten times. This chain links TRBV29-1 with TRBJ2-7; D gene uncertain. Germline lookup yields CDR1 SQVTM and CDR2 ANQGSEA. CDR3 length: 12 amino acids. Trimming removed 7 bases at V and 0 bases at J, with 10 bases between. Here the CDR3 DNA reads TGCAGCGGATGGACGCCCTCCTACGAGCAGTACTTC. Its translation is CSGWTPSYEQYF.

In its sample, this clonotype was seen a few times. Here the CDR3 DNA reads TGTGCCAGCAGCTTAGGCCCTGGGACAGTTTCACCCCTCCACTTT. Amino acid sequence: CASSLGPGTVSPLHF. This chain links TRBV11-2 with TRBJ1-6; 7 bases are shared with TRBD1. The CDR3 totals 15 residues. Germline values: CDR1 SGHAT, CDR2 FQNNGV. V lost 1 base and J lost 9; bases outside the gene matches: 6.

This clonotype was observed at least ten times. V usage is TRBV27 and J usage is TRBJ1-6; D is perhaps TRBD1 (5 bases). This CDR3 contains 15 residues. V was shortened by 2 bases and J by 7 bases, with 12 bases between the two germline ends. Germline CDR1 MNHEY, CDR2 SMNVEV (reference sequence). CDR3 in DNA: TGTGCCAGCAGTTTACTCGACAGCTTAAATTCACCCCTCCACTTT. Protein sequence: CASSLLDSLNSPLHF.

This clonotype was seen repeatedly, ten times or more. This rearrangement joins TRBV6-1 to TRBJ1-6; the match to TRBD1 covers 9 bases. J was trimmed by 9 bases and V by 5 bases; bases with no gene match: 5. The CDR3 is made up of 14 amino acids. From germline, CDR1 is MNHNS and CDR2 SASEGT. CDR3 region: CASSTRTGVSPLHF. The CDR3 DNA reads TGTGCCAGCAGTACCAGGACAGGGGTTTCACCCCTCCACTTT.

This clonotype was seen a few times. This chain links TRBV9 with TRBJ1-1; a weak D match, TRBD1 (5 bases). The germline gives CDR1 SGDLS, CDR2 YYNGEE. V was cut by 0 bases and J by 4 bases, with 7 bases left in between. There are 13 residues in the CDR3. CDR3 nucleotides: TGTGCCAGCAGCGTAGGGGGGTTCACTGAAGCTTTCTTT. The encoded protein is CASSVGGFTEAFF.

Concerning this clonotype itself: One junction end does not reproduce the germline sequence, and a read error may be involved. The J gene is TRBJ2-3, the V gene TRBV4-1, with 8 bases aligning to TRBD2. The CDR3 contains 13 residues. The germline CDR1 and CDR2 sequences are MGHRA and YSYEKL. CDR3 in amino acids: CASSRDGRERSIF. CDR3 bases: TGCGCCAGCAGCCGGGACGGGAGGGAACGGTCGATTTTT.

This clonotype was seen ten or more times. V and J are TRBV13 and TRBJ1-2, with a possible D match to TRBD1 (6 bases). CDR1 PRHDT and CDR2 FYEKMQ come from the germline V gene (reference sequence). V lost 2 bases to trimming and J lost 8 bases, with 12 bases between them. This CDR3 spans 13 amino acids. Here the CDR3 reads CASSLSQGEGYTF. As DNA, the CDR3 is TGTGCCAGCAGCTTATCACAGGGCGAGGGCTACACCTTC.

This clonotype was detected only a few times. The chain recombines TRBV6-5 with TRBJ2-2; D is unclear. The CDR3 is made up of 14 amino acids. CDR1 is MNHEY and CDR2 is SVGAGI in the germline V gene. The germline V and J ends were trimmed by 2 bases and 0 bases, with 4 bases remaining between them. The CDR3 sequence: CASSYGPNTGELFF. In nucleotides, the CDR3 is TGTGCCAGCAGTTACGGACCGAACACCGGGGAGCTGTTTTTT.

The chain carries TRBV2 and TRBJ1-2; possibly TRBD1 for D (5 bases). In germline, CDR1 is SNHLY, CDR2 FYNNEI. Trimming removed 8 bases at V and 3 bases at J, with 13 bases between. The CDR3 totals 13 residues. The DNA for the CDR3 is TGTGCCAGCGGGCCAGGGCAGGACTATGGCTACACCTTC. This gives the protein CASGPGQDYGYTF. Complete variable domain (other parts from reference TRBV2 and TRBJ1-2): EPEVTQTPSHQVTQMGQEVILRCVPISNHLYFYWYRQILGQKVEFLVSFYNNEISEKSEIFDDQFSVERPDGSNFTLKIRSTKLEDSAMYFCASGPGQDYGYTFGSGTRLTVV.

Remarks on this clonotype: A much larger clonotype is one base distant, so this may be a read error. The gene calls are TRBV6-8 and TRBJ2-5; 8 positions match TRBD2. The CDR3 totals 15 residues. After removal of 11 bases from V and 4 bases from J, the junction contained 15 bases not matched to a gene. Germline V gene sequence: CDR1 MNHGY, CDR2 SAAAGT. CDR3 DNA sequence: TGTGCCGTCATTGGGACTAGATTAAATCGAGAGACCCAGTACTTC. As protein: CAVIGTRLNRETQYF.

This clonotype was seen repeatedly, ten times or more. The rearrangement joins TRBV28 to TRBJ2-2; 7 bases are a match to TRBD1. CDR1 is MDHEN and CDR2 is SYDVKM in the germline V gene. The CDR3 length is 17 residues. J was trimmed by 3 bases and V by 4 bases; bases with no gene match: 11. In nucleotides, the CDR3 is TGTGCCAGCAGTTATCCACCGACAGGGTCCGACACCGGGGAGCTGTTTTTT. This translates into CASSYPPTGSDTGELFF.

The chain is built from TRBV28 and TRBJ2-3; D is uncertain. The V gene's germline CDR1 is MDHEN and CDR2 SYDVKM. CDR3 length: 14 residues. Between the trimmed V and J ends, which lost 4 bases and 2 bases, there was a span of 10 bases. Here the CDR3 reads CASSSNGITDTQYF. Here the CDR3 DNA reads TGTGCCAGCAGTTCGAACGGAATCACAGATACGCAGTATTTT.

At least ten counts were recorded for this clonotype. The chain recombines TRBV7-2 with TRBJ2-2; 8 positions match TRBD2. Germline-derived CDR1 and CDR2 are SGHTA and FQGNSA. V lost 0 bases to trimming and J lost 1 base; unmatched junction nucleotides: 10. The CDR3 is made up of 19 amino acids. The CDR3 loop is CASSLAAKPGLGNTGELFF. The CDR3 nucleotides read TGTGCCAGCAGCTTAGCAGCTAAGCCGGGACTAGGGAACACCGGGGAGCTGTTTTTT.

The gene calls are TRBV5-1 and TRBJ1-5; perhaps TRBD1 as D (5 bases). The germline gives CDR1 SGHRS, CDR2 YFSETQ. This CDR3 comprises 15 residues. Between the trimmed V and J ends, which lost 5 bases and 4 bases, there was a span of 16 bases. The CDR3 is CASRKGVVDNQPQHF. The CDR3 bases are TGCGCCAGCAGGAAAGGGGTGGTCGATAATCAGCCCCAGCATTTT.

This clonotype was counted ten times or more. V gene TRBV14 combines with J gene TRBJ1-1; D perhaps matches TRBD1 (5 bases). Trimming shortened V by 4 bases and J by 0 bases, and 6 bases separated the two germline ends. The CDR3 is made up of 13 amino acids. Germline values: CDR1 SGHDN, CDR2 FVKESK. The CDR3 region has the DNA TGTGCCAGCAGCCGCAGGGTGAACACTGAAGCTTTCTTT. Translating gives CASSRRVNTEAFF.

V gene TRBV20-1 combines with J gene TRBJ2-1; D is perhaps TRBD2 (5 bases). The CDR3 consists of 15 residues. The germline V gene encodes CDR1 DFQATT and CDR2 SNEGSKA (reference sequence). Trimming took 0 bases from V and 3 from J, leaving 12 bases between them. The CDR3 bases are TGCAGTGCTAGAGAAAGGCTAGCAGTCTACAATGAGCAGTTCTTC. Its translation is CSARERLAVYNEQFF.

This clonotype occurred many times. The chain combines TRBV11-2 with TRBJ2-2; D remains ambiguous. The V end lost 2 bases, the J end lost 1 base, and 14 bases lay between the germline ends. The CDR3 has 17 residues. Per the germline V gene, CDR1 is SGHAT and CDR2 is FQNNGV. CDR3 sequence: CASSLLAAFRNTGELFF. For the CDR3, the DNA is TGTGCCAGCAGCTTACTGGCGGCTTTCAGGAACACCGGGGAGCTGTTTTTT.